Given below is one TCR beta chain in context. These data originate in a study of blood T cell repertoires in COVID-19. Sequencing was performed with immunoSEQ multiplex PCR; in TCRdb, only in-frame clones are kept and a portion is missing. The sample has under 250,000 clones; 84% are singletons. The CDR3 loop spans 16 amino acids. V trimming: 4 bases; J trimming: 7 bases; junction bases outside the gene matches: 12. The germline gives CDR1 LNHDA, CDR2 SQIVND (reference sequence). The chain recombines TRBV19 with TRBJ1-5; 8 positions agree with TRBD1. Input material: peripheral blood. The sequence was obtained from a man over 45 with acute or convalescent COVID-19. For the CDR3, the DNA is TGTGCCAGTAGTACCTTGACAGGGGCGGGGAGCCAGCCCCAGCATTTT. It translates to CASSTLTGAGSQPQHF.